This TCR beta chain is from a study of cytomegalovirus exposure and HLA in healthy donors. The study, taken as a whole, reports: While the bulk of TCR sequences proved rare, some public TCRs turned up in many donors.

The primer mix had 60 Vbeta and 13 Jbeta primers. Only in-frame clones appear in the TCRdb table, and some are missing; sequencing was by immunoSEQ multiplex PCR. The repertoire holds some 170,000 clones, with around 77% as singletons. V shed 6 bases and J shed 0 bases, with 12 bases lying between them. The length of the CDR3 is 15 residues. Germline CDR1 SEHNR, CDR2 FQNEAQ (reference sequence). To note about this clone: No antigen is known for it. This CDR3 is also generated by other DNA sequences in the sample.

J is TRBJ1-3 and V is TRBV7-9; a possible D gene is TRBD1 (6 bases). The sequenced material came from PBMCs. The receptor was derived from a woman aged 25-40 years in good health and CMV-seronegative. The CDR3 DNA reads as TGTGCCAGCAGTGGGGGGGGGCTCTCTGGAAACACCATATATTTT. Translation gives CASSGGGLSGNTIYF.